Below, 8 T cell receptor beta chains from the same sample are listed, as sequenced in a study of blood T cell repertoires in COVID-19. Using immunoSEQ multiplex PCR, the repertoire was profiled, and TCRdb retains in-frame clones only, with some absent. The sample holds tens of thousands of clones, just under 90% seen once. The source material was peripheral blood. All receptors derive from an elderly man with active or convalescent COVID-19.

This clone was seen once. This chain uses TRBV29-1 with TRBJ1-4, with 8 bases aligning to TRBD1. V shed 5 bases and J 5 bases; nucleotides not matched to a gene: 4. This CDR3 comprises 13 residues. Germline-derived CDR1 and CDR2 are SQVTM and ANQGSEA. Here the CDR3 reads CSVTRQGNEKLFF. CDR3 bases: TGCAGCGTTACCCGACAGGGGAATGAAAAACTGTTTTTT.

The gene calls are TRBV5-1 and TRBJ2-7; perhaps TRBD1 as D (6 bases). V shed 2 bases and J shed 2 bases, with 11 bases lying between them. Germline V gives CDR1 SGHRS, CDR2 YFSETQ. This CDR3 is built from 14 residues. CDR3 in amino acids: CASSLTGTAYEQYF. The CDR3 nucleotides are TGCGCCAGCAGCTTAACAGGGACGGCCTACGAGCAGTACTTC.

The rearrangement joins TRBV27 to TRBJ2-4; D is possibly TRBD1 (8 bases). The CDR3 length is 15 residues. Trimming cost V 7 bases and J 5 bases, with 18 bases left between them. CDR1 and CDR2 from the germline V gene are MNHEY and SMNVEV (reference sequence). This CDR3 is CASNSGGAGENIQYF. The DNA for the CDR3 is TGTGCCAGCAATTCAGGGGGCGCGGGGGAAAACATTCAGTACTTC.

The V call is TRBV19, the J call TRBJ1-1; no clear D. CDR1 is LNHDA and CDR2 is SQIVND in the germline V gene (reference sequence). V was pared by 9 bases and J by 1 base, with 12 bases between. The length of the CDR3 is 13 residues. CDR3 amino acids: CASQRLWNTEAFF. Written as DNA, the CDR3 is TGTGCCAGCCAAAGACTTTGGAACACTGAAGCTTTCTTT.

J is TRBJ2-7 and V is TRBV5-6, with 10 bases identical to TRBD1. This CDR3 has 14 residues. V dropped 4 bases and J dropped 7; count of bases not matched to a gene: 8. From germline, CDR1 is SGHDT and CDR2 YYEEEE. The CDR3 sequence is CASSRGQGIREQYF. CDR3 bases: TGTGCCAGCAGCCGGGGACAGGGGATTCGGGAGCAGTACTTC.

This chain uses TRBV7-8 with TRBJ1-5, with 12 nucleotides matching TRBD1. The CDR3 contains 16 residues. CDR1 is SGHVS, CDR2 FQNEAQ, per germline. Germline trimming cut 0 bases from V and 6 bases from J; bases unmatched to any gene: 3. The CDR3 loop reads CASSLAGTGGGQPQHF. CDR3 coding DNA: TGTGCCAGCAGCTTAGCCGGGACAGGGGGCGGTCAGCCCCAGCATTTT.

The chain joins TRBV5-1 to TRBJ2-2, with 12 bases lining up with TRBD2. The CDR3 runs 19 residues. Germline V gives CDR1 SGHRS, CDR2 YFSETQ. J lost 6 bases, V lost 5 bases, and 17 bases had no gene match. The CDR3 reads CASRNTGTSGPKGAGELFF. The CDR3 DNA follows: TGCGCCAGCAGGAATACCGGGACTAGCGGGCCAAAAGGGGCCGGGGAGCTGTTTTTT.

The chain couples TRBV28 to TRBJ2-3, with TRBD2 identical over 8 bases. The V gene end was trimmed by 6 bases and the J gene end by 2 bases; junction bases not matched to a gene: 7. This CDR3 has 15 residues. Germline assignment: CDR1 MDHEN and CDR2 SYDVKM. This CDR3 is CASSLAGGYTDTQYF. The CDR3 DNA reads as TGTGCCAGCAGCCTCGCGGGAGGCTACACAGATACGCAGTATTTT.